A single sample is the source of the 25 T cell receptor beta chains below, sequenced in a study of CD8+ T cells in alopecia areata. Treatment reported: oral pan-JAK inhibitor, 5-10 mg twice daily. Extraction and reverse transcription of RNA yielded cDNA as the sequencing template. Clones were sequenced by immunoSEQ multiplex PCR, and TCRdb holds only the in-frame ones, with some missing. The table shows over 100,000 clones, with roughly three fifths occurring only once. The sample in question was CD8+ T cells sorted from blood, obtained at week 24, from a patient treated with tofacitinib. These receptors all come from a human donor with alopecia areata.

In its sample, this clone was seen a few times. The chain uses TRBV2 and TRBJ1-4; TRBD1 matches 9 bases. J gave up 3 bases and V 6 bases, and 8 bases lay outside the gene matches. Germline V lookup: CDR1 SNHLY, CDR2 FYNNEI. The CDR3 has 16 residues. CDR3 in DNA: TGTGCCAGCAGATGGGACAGGGCATCGGCTAATGAAAAACTGTTTTTT. It codes for CASRWDRASANEKLFF.

The chain couples TRBV27 to TRBJ2-5, with D unresolved. There are 14 residues in the CDR3. Deletions cut 6 bases from V and 2 bases from J, with 13 bases between. CDR1 is MNHEY and CDR2 is SMNVEV in the germline V gene (reference sequence). The CDR3 sequence is CASSDRHEQETQYF. The CDR3 nucleotides are TGTGCCAGCAGCGATCGACACGAACAAGAGACCCAGTACTTC.

The gene calls are TRBV2 and TRBJ2-3; TRBD1 matches 10 bases. Germline loops: CDR1 SNHLY, CDR2 FYNNEI. The ends lost 6 bases at V and 14 bases at J; junction bases unmatched: 14. This CDR3 is built from 14 residues. Here the CDR3 reads CASRVPGQGYAGYF. CDR3 in DNA: TGTGCCAGCAGGGTCCCGGGACAGGGGTACGCAGGGTATTTT.

CDR3 amino acids: CASSQDRETGTTDTQYF. The CDR3 DNA reads TGCGCCAGCAGCCAAGATAGGGAGACAGGGACTACAGATACGCAGTATTTT. The chain uses TRBV4-1 and TRBJ2-3, with a weak D call TRBD1 (7 bases). The CDR3 is 17 amino acids. The V gene's germline CDR1 is MGHRA and CDR2 YSYEKL. V lost 0 bases and J 3 bases, leaving 16 bases between the germline ends.

V is TRBV27 and J is TRBJ1-2; TRBD1 aligns across 9 bases. The germline CDR1 and CDR2 sequences are MNHEY and SMNVEV (reference sequence). The ends lost 5 bases at V and 6 bases at J; junction bases unmatched: 4. This CDR3 has 13 amino acids. CDR3 nucleotide sequence: TGTGCCAGCAGTCTGACAGGGGGGGATGGCTACACCTTC. It specifies CASSLTGGDGYTF.

This clone was observed a single time. The V call is TRBV2, the J call TRBJ2-1; 7 nucleotides match TRBD1. The germline V gene encodes CDR1 SNHLY and CDR2 FYNNEI. This CDR3 spans 14 amino acids. Trimming removed 6 bases from V and 0 bases from J; junction bases left unmatched: 2. The CDR3 nucleotides are TGTGCCAGCAGGCGACAGGGCTCCTACAATGAGCAGTTCTTC. This encodes CASRRQGSYNEQFF.

As for this clone: This CDR3 is also generated by other DNA sequences in the sample. The genes are TRBV27 and TRBJ2-7, with a weak D call TRBD2 (6 bases). Trimming cost V 3 bases and J 2 bases, with 8 bases left between them. CDR1 and CDR2 (germline): MNHEY, SMNVEV (reference sequence). The CDR3 covers 13 residues. CDR3 amino acids: CASSFGGTYEQYF. CDR3 coding DNA: TGTGCCAGCAGTTTCGGCGGGACCTACGAGCAGTACTTC.

The sample holds a few counts of this clone. The chain joins TRBV7-2 to TRBJ2-5; tentative D call: TRBD2 (5 bases). The V gene lost 1 base and the J gene lost 1 base, with 7 bases spanning the gap. The germline gives CDR1 SGHTA, CDR2 FQGNSA. The CDR3 consists of 14 residues. The CDR3 DNA is TGTGCCAGCAGCTTAGTCGGGGTCCAAGAGACCCAGTACTTC. Its translation: CASSLVGVQETQYF.

This clone was counted a few times. This sequence joins TRBV15 and TRBJ2-5, with 8 bases identical to TRBD2. In germline, CDR1 is LNHNV, CDR2 YYDKDF (reference sequence). The CDR3 has 16 residues. V shed 0 bases and J 4 bases; nucleotides not matched to a gene: 7. CDR3: CATSRDVGLAGETQYF. The CDR3 coding sequence is TGTGCCACCAGCAGAGATGTGGGGCTAGCGGGAGAGACCCAGTACTTC.

V and J are TRBV11-2 and TRBJ1-6; 11 positions match TRBD1. The CDR3 extends over 15 amino acids. The germline V gene encodes CDR1 SGHAT and CDR2 FQNNGV. V was pared by 5 bases and J by 9 bases, with 6 bases of the junction left unmatched. This CDR3 reads CASSTGQGARSPLHF. CDR3 coding DNA: TGTGCCAGCAGCACAGGACAGGGGGCACGTTCACCCCTCCACTTT.

CDR3 sequence (DNA): TGTGCCTGGAGTCTTGATCCATCCTCCTACAATGAGCAGTTCTTC. Encoded protein: CAWSLDPSSYNEQFF. This chain joins TRBV30 and TRBJ2-1; D gene unclear. Trimming shortened V by 2 bases and J by 0 bases, and 11 bases separated the two germline ends. From germline, CDR1 is GTSNPN and CDR2 SVGIG (reference sequence). The length of the CDR3 is 15 residues.

The V and J genes are TRBV2 and TRBJ2-5; 9 nucleotides align to TRBD1. V lost 7 bases and J lost 5; bases outside the gene matches: 8. The CDR3 sequence is 14 residues long. Germline CDR1 SNHLY, CDR2 FYNNEI. CDR3 loop: CASIGQGLRETQYF. The DNA for the CDR3 is TGTGCCAGCATCGGACAGGGGCTACGGGAGACCCAGTACTTC.

The chain carries TRBV15 and TRBJ2-1; no reliable D call. Trimming stripped 2 bases from V and 8 bases from J, with 13 bases between. The CDR3 is 14 amino acids. Per the germline V gene, CDR1 is LNHNV and CDR2 is YYDKDF (reference sequence). CDR3 amino acids: CATSRPEGWHEQFF. CDR3 coding DNA: TGTGCCACCAGCAGACCCGAAGGATGGCATGAGCAGTTCTTC.

The rearrangement joins TRBV4-1 to TRBJ2-5, with TRBD2 matching over 13 bases. The CDR3 has 16 amino acids. Germline CDR1 MGHRA, CDR2 YSYEKL. J lost 2 bases, V lost 4 bases, and 4 bases had no gene match. The CDR3 reads CASSRGLAGVQETQYF. The CDR3 DNA sequence: TGCGCCAGCAGCCGCGGACTAGCGGGGGTGCAAGAGACCCAGTACTTC.

The CDR3 DNA reads as TGCGCCAGCAGCTTTCGGGACAGGGCCTCCTACGAGCAGTACTTC. Protein product: CASSFRDRASYEQYF. The V and J genes are TRBV5-1 and TRBJ2-7; 9 bases map to TRBD1. The V gene end was trimmed by 2 bases and the J gene end by 0 bases; junction bases not matched to a gene: 3. CDR1 and CDR2 from the germline V gene are SGHRS and YFSETQ. The CDR3 is 15 amino acids.

The J gene is TRBJ2-5, the V gene TRBV7-8, with D possibly TRBD2 on 6 matching bases. With 3 bases removed from V and 5 bases from J, the gap between germline ends came to 22 bases. The germline CDR1 and CDR2 sequences are SGHVS and FQNEAQ. This CDR3 has 17 amino acids. CDR3 bases: TGTGCCAGCAGCTTCGTACGGACTCAGAAAGGGAGGGAGACCCAGTACTTC. Translating it yields CASSFVRTQKGRETQYF.

This clone was seen only a few times. The gene calls are TRBV29-1 and TRBJ2-1; D is possibly TRBD2 (5 bases). Germline lookup yields CDR1 SQVTM and CDR2 ANQGSEA. Trimming removed 0 bases from V and 7 bases from J, with 16 bases in between. This CDR3 is 15 amino acids long. CDR3 in amino acids: CSVEDDGGSGNEQFF. The CDR3 nucleotides are TGCAGCGTTGAAGATGATGGTGGGTCGGGAAATGAGCAGTTCTTC.

This clone appeared once. The V and J genes are TRBV27 and TRBJ2-1, with 7 positions matching TRBD2. V was pared by 4 bases and J by 3 bases, with 3 bases of the junction left unmatched. The CDR3 length is 14 residues. Germline assignment: CDR1 MNHEY and CDR2 SMNVEV (reference sequence). The CDR3 region has the DNA TGTGCCAGCAGTTGGGAGGGGAACTACAATGAGCAGTTCTTC. This gives the protein CASSWEGNYNEQFF.

The table lists this clone with many counts. V and J are TRBV7-9 and TRBJ2-4; perhaps TRBD2 as D (5 bases). V was clipped by 4 bases and J by 5 bases, with 15 bases between them. The CDR3 contains 15 residues. The germline V gene has CDR1 SEHNR and CDR2 FQNEAQ (reference sequence). CDR3 region: CASSSPGLEENIQYF. For the CDR3, the DNA is TGTGCCAGCAGCTCCCCAGGCCTGGAGGAAAACATTCAGTACTTC.

This clone appeared a few times. The rearrangement joins TRBV9 to TRBJ2-7, with 10 bases lining up with TRBD1. V dropped 4 bases and J dropped 6; count of bases not matched to a gene: 4. CDR3 size: 13 residues. Germline V gene sequence: CDR1 SGDLS, CDR2 YYNGEE. The CDR3 coding sequence is TGTGCCAGCAGCCCGGGGACAGGGGCCGAGCAGTACTTC. It is translated as CASSPGTGAEQYF.

V gene TRBV4-1 combines with J gene TRBJ2-7, with D unclear. This CDR3 region has 14 residues. Germline V CDR1 and CDR2: MGHRA, YSYEKL. V lost 1 base and J 6 bases, leaving 13 bases between the germline ends. CDR3 sequence (DNA): TGCGCCAGCAGCCAAGCCCCCCTCTCGGGCGAGCAGTACTTC. Its protein is CASSQAPLSGEQYF.

The chain recombines TRBV19 with TRBJ2-1; D possibly uses TRBD1 or TRBD2 (6 bases each). Trimming stripped 2 bases from V and 4 bases from J, with 12 bases between. The CDR3 contains 15 residues. Germline-derived CDR1 and CDR2 are LNHDA and SQIVND (reference sequence). The CDR3 reads CASSIQGGTYNEQFF. In DNA form, the CDR3 reads TGTGCCAGTAGTATACAAGGGGGGACGTACAATGAGCAGTTCTTC.

V is TRBV13 and J is TRBJ2-3; TRBD2 matches 13 bases. This CDR3 has 17 amino acids. Germline CDR1 and CDR2: PRHDT and FYEKMQ (reference sequence). Trimming cost V 5 bases and J 1 base; bases outside gene matches: 6. The CDR3, as DNA: TGTGCCAGCAGCCAATTCGGACTAGCGGGGGGCACAGATACGCAGTATTTT. Translated, it gives CASSQFGLAGGTDTQYF.

This clone was seen a handful of times. The chain joins TRBV29-1 to TRBJ2-5; D is uncertain. V was pared by 2 bases and J by 3 bases, with 13 bases between. Germline V gives CDR1 SQVTM, CDR2 ANQGSEA. The CDR3 runs to 14 residues. CDR3 sequence (DNA): TGCAGCGTTGAAATTAGTCCAGGAGAAGAGACCCAGTACTTC. Its translation: CSVEISPGEETQYF. Complete variable domain (other parts from reference TRBV29-1 and TRBJ2-5): SAVISQKPSRDICQRGTSLTIQCQVDSQVTMMFWYRQQPGQSLTLIATANQGSEATYESGFVIDKFPISRPNLTFSTLTVSNMSPEDSSIYLCSVEISPGEETQYFGPGTRLLVL.

This clone was observed once. V usage is TRBV10-3 and J usage is TRBJ2-7; the match to TRBD1 covers 9 bases. The trim removed 5 bases at V and 4 bases at J, leaving 12 bases unmatched. Germline lookup yields CDR1 ENHRY and CDR2 SYGVKD. CDR3 length: 16 amino acids. The CDR3 region is CAISTAPGQGIYEQYF. Written as DNA, the CDR3 is TGTGCCATCAGTACCGCTCCGGGACAGGGTATTTACGAGCAGTACTTC.